This T cell receptor (beta chain) comes out of a study of long-term antiretroviral therapy in people with HIV (dated 2022 in TCRdb). Regarding the study in general: The earliest samples were collected about a decade before the 2015 WHO recommendation for immediate ART, when ART was typically delayed until CD4 counts fell. The cohort contributed fewer than 200 cryopreserved PBMC samples from about 29 adults with confirmed HIV infection, collected serially over a mean of approximately six years (range 1-12). No cross-contamination during QIAcube processing turned up in test extractions that ran a monoclonal T-cell line alongside 33 polyclonal samples. About 40% of the roughly 30 participants with HIV were female. This retrospective serial study examined whether starting ART and sustained HIV suppression were associated with changes in the composition and diversity of the TRB repertoire in peripheral blood. What the authors observed across the whole study: Compared with controls, HIV repertoires had narrower CDR3 length ranges, and the network structure pointed to an antigen-experienced repertoire that shifted only slightly toward naive after ART. Starting ART was linked to a significant rise in TRB diversity, yet even after long-term ART the diversity remained significantly lower than in transplant donor controls. Expanded TRB clones identified before ART initiation dominated the repertoire at all time points, although this dominance fluctuated and declined in many PLHIV after ART. Owing to limited PBMC availability, only the TCR beta chain was sequenced, without alpha chain pairing. Because cell numbers in pre-ART samples were limited, unsorted PBMC were profiled instead of sorted CD4+ and CD8+ T cells. The samples span the years 2004 to 2017, and the ART regimens used at that time may not be as effective as current regimens. Inferences about post-ART repertoire changes are limited because no data were available on ART adherence, viral resistance or therapy changes.

The immunoSEQ hsTCRB v3.0 assay was used at survey level resolution to sequence the TRB variable region. A depth of 40,000-50,000 T-cell genomes per sample was targeted for TRB sequencing. TRB libraries were pooled and sequenced on an Illumina MiSeq using a v3 150-cycle kit. Per the source publication's procedure: Repertoire analysis was performed in R inside a reproducible Nextflow workflow that covered QC, data transformation and analysis. LymphoSeq2, an R package for exploring AIRR-Seq data, was used to implement the custom analyses. Several samples that produced fewer than 5000 total TRB sequences were removed, so approximately 170 HIV repertoires were analyzed. Of the approximately 190 retained HIV repertoires, over 55 were collected before and about 130 after ART initiation. Repertoires were downsampled to 5000 TRB nucleotide sequences, with summary statistics averaged over 100 downsampling iterations. Only TRB sequences with CDR3 regions of at least seven amino acids were retained for analysis. Diversity was measured with a Shannon entropy-derived clonality score and the Gini coefficient. In repertoire networks, the top 5000 CDR3 amino acid sequences were linked whenever an edit distance of one separated two sequences. For TRB CDR3 amino acid sequences, GLIPH2 was used to predict antigen specificity groups and MHC restriction. To flag known associations with CMV, EBV, HIV or tissue antigens, CDR3 amino acid sequences were compared against VDJdb and McPAS-TCR. Pre-ART, post-ART and control groups were compared with Wilcoxon signed-rank tests and Holm-Bonferroni correction. TCRdb limited this immuneACCESS table to in-frame rearrangements with V and J called. A share of clones is missing; checked studies link under half to unresolved V genes, and the rest is unexplained. V and J calls and clone size are those listed in that table; D and trimming were worked out from the DNA. A total of 34,000 or so clones appear in this sample, 85% of them only once. The ten biggest clones cover about 4.4% of the sample.

The germline V gene gives CDR1 as LGHNT and CDR2 as FRNRAP. V and J are truncated by 8 bases and 9 bases respectively, leaving an intervening sequence of 11 bases. The CDR3, from cysteine to phenylalanine, totals 11 residues. Only the CDR3 portion is preserved as DNA: 33 bases, with reading frame beginning at the first base. Inclusion was restricted to participants for whom at least one PBMC sample before ART initiation and at least two post-ART samples were available. Every participant with HIV received treatment in the United States of America. Cryopreserved samples of roughly 0.95-10 million PBMC were thawed and washed before DNA extraction. At the time of the earliest PBMC sample, participants with HIV were aged between about 23 and 54 years. PBMC samples from each participant spanned 1-4 timepoints before ART initiation and 2-8 timepoints after ART initiation, with a median of 7 samples. Serial HIV viral load, CD4+ T-cell count, ART history and demographic data were obtained for every participant. Genomic DNA was extracted from unsorted PBMC with a Qiagen kit on a QIAcube, processed in batches of 12 samples.

About this clone: Its antigen is currently not known. Base qualities are not recorded, but no much larger clone differs from it by a single base.

The material sequenced was unsorted PBMCs, taken about 3.3 years after starting antiretroviral therapy. In this chain, TRBV12-5 is recombined with TRBJ2-1; TRBD1 might be the D gene, on 6 matching bases. The sequence derives from a man between 18 and 29 years old with HIV. The CDR3 amino acid sequence is: CASSTGFEQFF. The DNA sequence is as follows: TGTGCTAGTTCTACAGGGTTTGAGCAGTTCTTC.